These T cell receptor beta chains were read from a single sample in a study of siplizumab effects on memory and regulatory T cells. Here immunoSEQ multiplex PCR was the method, and the copy in TCRdb shows in-frame clones only, minus some. Of about 120,000 clones in the sample, approximately 94% were seen once. The specimen sequenced was non-Treg CD4+ T cells sorted from blood. These receptors came from a human donor in good health. The CDR3 runs from the conserved cysteine through the conserved F or W.

V	J	CDR3
TRBV2	TRBJ2-1	CASIYGQGVNGEQFF
TRBV7-9	TRBJ2-7	CASSLNGLAVEQYF
TRBV5-5	TRBJ1-5	CASSLTGEQPQHF
TRBV4-1	TRBJ2-7	CASSRQALGEQYF
TRBV23-1	TRBJ1-5	CASSQSPGQPPQHF
TRBV4-1	TRBJ2-1	CASSQPLLASSYNEQFF
TRBV5-1	TRBJ1-6	CASSLRPGQGAGSYNSPLHF
TRBV19	TRBJ2-1	CASKPLPLDGSNEQFF
TRBV5-1	TRBJ1-1	CASSLVAGVNTEAFF
TRBV5-4	TRBJ1-2	CASSGYSGQGQATNYGYTF
TRBV5-6	TRBJ1-2	CASSLALGQAGYTF
TRBV6-1	TRBJ1-2	CASSGKAAYGYTF
TRBV6-1	TRBJ1-1	CASSEARGVGNTEAFF
TRBV2	TRBJ2-2	CATSGSGGELFF
TRBV6-1	TRBJ2-2	CASNASPRGELFF
TRBV11-2	TRBJ2-7	CASSPLGERKSSYEQYF
TRBV11-2	TRBJ2-5	CASSLERLQETQYF
TRBV7-2	TRBJ2-1	CASSLDPPNEQFF
TRBV18	TRBJ1-6	CASSRPGGDSPLHF
TRBV6-5	TRBJ1-1	CASSPSQGVFTEAFF
TRBV27	TRBJ2-3	CASKSGGSDTQYF
TRBV19	TRBJ1-3	CASFSGRGNTIYF
TRBV2	TRBJ2-2	CASSVIGGEGTGELFF
TRBV28	TRBJ2-7	CASSTNPGQGEQYF
TRBV19	TRBJ2-5	CASSAHRDSQTPETQYF
TRBV4-1	TRBJ2-6	CASSQGDKGTSGANVLTF
TRBV21-1	TRBJ1-2	CASSKDRGQGVFANYGYTF
TRBV7-9	TRBJ2-1	CASSTSGLAGVGEQFF
TRBV9	TRBJ2-2	CASRTNRGRTGELFF
TRBV5-1	TRBJ1-2	CASSQFRVNYGYTF
TRBV27	TRBJ2-1	CASSLREGGEQFF
TRBV6-5	TRBJ1-2	CASSYGGNYGYTF
TRBV7-9	TRBJ2-5	CASSTLTGRGLQYF
TRBV7-9	TRBJ1-1	CASSSLQGKWTEAFF
TRBV7-9	TRBJ2-2	CASSRTGDTGELFF
TRBV9	TRBJ1-2	CASSVVGTTYGYTF
TRBV2	TRBJ2-7	CASERGSPYEQYF
TRBV4-1	TRBJ1-4	CASSQEGQSNEKLFF
TRBV15	TRBJ1-1	CATRKDRMNTEAFF
TRBV19	TRBJ2-1	CASSIGPSGGFEQFF
TRBV7-9	TRBJ2-7	CASSLGPTGGYEQYF
TRBV25-1	TRBJ2-7	CASSPRDRKYEQYF
TRBV10-2	TRBJ2-5	CAIATPGGDQYF
TRBV11-2	TRBJ1-2	CASSLDLGGYTF
TRBV19	TRBJ2-1	CASRERARETEQFF
TRBV19	TRBJ2-3	CASSGAGTDTQYF